Listed below are T cell receptor beta chains from one sample, sequenced in a study of cytomegalovirus exposure and HLA in healthy donors. TCRdb's copy holds only in-frame clones and misses some; the assay was immunoSEQ multiplex PCR. The sample carries 75,000 to 95,000 clones, roughly 73% recorded once. The sample was PBMCs. These receptor sequences come from a male donor in good health and CMV-seropositive. Both conserved end residues are part of each CDR3. The D gene is left open where the match is weak. Size tells how often a clone was seen (once, few, many) or the class of an expanded clone, and some rows leave it out.

CDR3: CASSQIGTATEAFF
DNA: TGTGCCAGCAGCCAAATTGGGACAGCCACTGAAGCTTTCTTT
V: TRBV14
J: TRBJ1-1
D: TRBD1
size: .

CDR3: CASDGTGSYGYTF
DNA: TGTGCCAGCGACGGAACGGGTTCGTATGGCTACACCTTC
V: TRBV28
J: TRBJ1-2
D: .
size: .

CDR3: CAISDPWAGGADTQYF
DNA: TGTGCCATCAGTGACCCCTGGGCGGGAGGGGCAGATACGCAGTATTTT
V: TRBV10-3
J: TRBJ2-3
D: TRBD2
size: .

CDR3: CASRKLAGKNNEQFF
DNA: TGTGCCAGCAGAAAACTAGCGGGGAAGAACAATGAGCAGTTCTTC
V: TRBV27
J: TRBJ2-1
D: TRBD2
size: .

CDR3: CASGLSALGQPQHF
DNA: TGTGCTAGTGGTTTGAGTGCCCTGGGCCAGCCCCAGCATTTT
V: TRBV12-5
J: TRBJ1-5
D: .
size: .

CDR3: CASSLSLAENNEQFF
DNA: TGTGCCAGCAGCTTGTCACTAGCGGAAAACAATGAGCAGTTCTTC
V: TRBV5-4
J: TRBJ2-1
D: TRBD2
size: .

CDR3: CASSSGTDTQYF
DNA: TGTGCCAGCAGTAGCGGGACAGATACGCAGTATTTT
V: TRBV27
J: TRBJ2-3
D: .
size: .

CDR3: CASSFLKGQGYYEQYF
DNA: TGTGCCAGCAGCTTCCTAAAGGGACAGGGGTACTACGAGCAGTACTTC
V: TRBV7-9
J: TRBJ2-7
D: TRBD1
size: .

CDR3: CASSQGSQGSQETQYF
DNA: TGTGCCAGCAGCCAAGGTTCCCAGGGTAGCCAAGAGACCCAGTACTTC
V: TRBV4-2
J: TRBJ2-5
D: .
size: .

CDR3: CASSQTASTNEKLFF
DNA: TGCGCCAGCAGCCAGACAGCCTCAACTAATGAAAAACTGTTTTTT
V: TRBV5-1
J: TRBJ1-4
D: .
size: .

CDR3: CASPKGGLRDNEQFF
DNA: TGTGCCAGTCCCAAAGGGGGCCTCAGGGACAATGAGCAGTTCTTC
V: TRBV28
J: TRBJ2-1
D: TRBD1
size: .

CDR3: CASSFQLYNEQFF
DNA: TGCGCCAGCAGCTTCCAACTCTACAATGAGCAGTTCTTC
V: TRBV5-1
J: TRBJ2-1
D: .
size: .

CDR3: CASTSGTEAFF
DNA: TGTGCCAGCACGTCGGGGACTGAAGCTTTCTTT
V: TRBV27
J: TRBJ1-1
D: .
size: .

CDR3: CASRLTGAGAQYF
DNA: TGTGCCAGCAGATTGACAGGGGCAGGGGCCCAGTACTTC
V: TRBV5-6
J: TRBJ2-5
D: TRBD1
size: .

CDR3: CASSLEGVNIQYF
DNA: TGCGCCAGCAGCTTGGAGGGGGTGAACATTCAGTACTTC
V: TRBV5-1
J: TRBJ2-4
D: .
size: .

CDR3: CASSFSGTGANSYEQYF
DNA: TGTGCCAGCAGTTTTAGCGGGACAGGGGCGAACTCCTACGAGCAGTACTTC
V: TRBV7-8
J: TRBJ2-7
D: TRBD1
size: .

CDR3: CASSLDREEQFF
DNA: TGTGCCAGTAGTCTCGACAGGGAAGAGCAGTTCTTC
V: TRBV19
J: TRBJ2-1
D: TRBD1
size: .

CDR3: CASRLTGLSTQYF
DNA: TGTGCCAGCAGACTTACAGGTCTCTCGACGCAGTATTTT
V: TRBV28
J: TRBJ2-3
D: .
size: .

CDR3: CASSSPTPRTSGSSVEQYF
DNA: TGTGCCAGCAGTTCACCAACCCCGCGGACTAGCGGGAGTTCTGTCGAGCAGTACTTC
V: TRBV27
J: TRBJ2-7
D: TRBD2
size: .

CDR3: CASRWGGSYNEQFF
DNA: TGTGCCAGCAGGTGGGGCGGATCCTACAATGAGCAGTTCTTC
V: TRBV7-9
J: TRBJ2-1
D: .
size: .

CDR3: CASSQESSEALAGLHEQFF
DNA: TGTGCCAGCAGCCAAGAATCTTCCGAGGCACTAGCGGGACTCCATGAGCAGTTCTTC
V: TRBV4-2
J: TRBJ2-1
D: TRBD2
size: .

CDR3: CASSKTVDYGYTF
DNA: TGTGCCAGCAGTAAGACAGTGGACTATGGCTACACCTTC
V: TRBV6-6
J: TRBJ1-2
D: .
size: .

CDR3: CASSPSGLAVEQFF
DNA: TGTGCCAGCAGCCCTAGCGGACTAGCTGTTGAGCAGTTCTTC
V: TRBV5-4
J: TRBJ2-1
D: TRBD2
size: .

CDR3: CASSTPTGTGRDEQFF
DNA: TGTGCCAGCAGCACTCCCACCGGGACAGGGAGAGATGAGCAGTTCTTC
V: TRBV7-9
J: TRBJ2-1
D: TRBD1
size: .

CDR3: CAWRLSGRTDTQYF
DNA: TGTGCCTGGAGACTTAGCGGGAGGACAGATACGCAGTATTTT
V: TRBV30
J: TRBJ2-3
D: TRBD2
size: .

CDR3: CAGSRVARTGELFF
DNA: TGTGCCGGCTCCCGGGTGGCACGCACCGGGGAGCTGTTTTTT
V: TRBV6-1
J: TRBJ2-2
D: .
size: .

CDR3: CASSQPRQSGANVLTF
DNA: TGCGCCAGCAGCCAACCTAGACAGAGTGGGGCCAACGTCCTGACTTTC
V: TRBV4-1
J: TRBJ2-6
D: .
size: few

CDR3: CASSSLVWEGSTEAFF
DNA: TGTGCCAGCAGTTCTTTGGTTTGGGAGGGGAGCACTGAAGCTTTCTTT
V: TRBV2
J: TRBJ1-1
D: .
size: .

CDR3: CASSYSRTVNTEAFF
DNA: TGTGCCAGCAGTTACTCGAGGACAGTGAACACTGAAGCTTTCTTT
V: TRBV6-5
J: TRBJ1-1
D: .
size: .

CDR3: CASSLVADSPLHF
DNA: TGCGCCAGCAGCTTGGTGGCCGATTCACCCCTCCACTTT
V: TRBV5-1
J: TRBJ1-6
D: .
size: .

CDR3: CASSGGTVLYEQYF
DNA: TGTGCCAGCAGCGGTGGGACAGTTCTCTACGAGCAGTACTTC
V: TRBV5-8
J: TRBJ2-7
D: TRBD1
size: .

CDR3: CASSLDSGQGNYGYTF
DNA: TGTGCCAGCAGCTTAGACTCGGGACAGGGAAACTATGGCTACACCTTC
V: TRBV7-6
J: TRBJ1-2
D: TRBD1
size: .

CDR3: CATGSPGELFF
DNA: TGTGCCACCGGGAGTCCCGGGGAGCTGTTTTTT
V: TRBV28
J: TRBJ2-2
D: .
size: .

CDR3: CASSAGTGVDWGQYF
DNA: TGTGCCAGCAGCGCCGGGACAGGGGTTGATTGGGGGCAGTACTTC
V: TRBV9
J: TRBJ2-7
D: TRBD1
size: .

CDR3: CASSLGGGAYNEQFF
DNA: TGTGCCAGCAGCTTGGGCGGGGGGGCCTACAATGAGCAGTTCTTC
V: TRBV5-6
J: TRBJ2-1
D: TRBD2
size: .

CDR3: CASSSGTGYEQYF
DNA: TGTGCCAGCAGCTCCGGGACAGGTTACGAGCAGTACTTC
V: TRBV6-5
J: TRBJ2-7
D: TRBD1
size: .

CDR3: CASSLAGSNYGYTF
DNA: TGTGCCAGCAGCTTAGCGGGATCCAACTATGGCTACACCTTC
V: TRBV11-2
J: TRBJ1-2
D: .
size: .

CDR3: CASSGVGASYEQYF
DNA: TGTGCCAGCAGTGGGGTGGGGGCCTCCTACGAGCAGTACTTC
V: TRBV25-1
J: TRBJ2-7
D: .
size: few

CDR3: CASSLDGQPANYGYTF
DNA: TGTGCCAGCAGCCTTGACGGACAGCCAGCTAACTATGGCTACACCTTC
V: TRBV5-6
J: TRBJ1-2
D: .
size: once

CDR3: CASSVSSAYEQYF
DNA: TGTGCCAGCAGCGTAAGTTCGGCCTACGAGCAGTACTTC
V: TRBV7-2
J: TRBJ2-7
D: .
size: .

CDR3: CASSPGQGVTDTQYF
DNA: TGTGCCAGCAGCCCTGGACAGGGAGTGACAGATACGCAGTATTTT
V: TRBV6-6
J: TRBJ2-3
D: TRBD1
size: once

CDR3: CASRGREADNEQFF
DNA: TGTGCCAGCCGGGGGCGGGAGGCAGACAATGAGCAGTTCTTC
V: TRBV7-9
J: TRBJ2-1
D: TRBD2
size: .

CDR3: CASTPGQGGEQYF
DNA: TGTGCCAGCACGCCGGGACAGGGTGGCGAGCAGTACTTC
V: TRBV14
J: TRBJ2-7
D: TRBD1
size: .

CDR3: CASSIISSRANEAFF
DNA: TGTGCCAGTAGTATAATTTCCTCCAGGGCTAATGAAGCTTTCTTT
V: TRBV19
J: TRBJ1-1
D: .
size: .

CDR3: CASTDRQGLVKLFF
DNA: TGTGCCAGCACCGATAGACAGGGTCTAGTGAAACTGTTTTTT
V: TRBV28
J: TRBJ1-4
D: TRBD1
size: .

CDR3: CSVDTGKADGYTF
DNA: TGCAGCGTTGACACAGGGAAAGCAGATGGCTACACCTTC
V: TRBV29-1
J: TRBJ1-2
D: .
size: .

CDR3: CASSQGVSNQPQHF
DNA: TGTGCCAGCAGCCAGGGGGTTAGCAATCAGCCCCAGCATTTT
V: TRBV28
J: TRBJ1-5
D: TRBD1
size: .

CDR3: CASSLRPPGQVKETQYF
DNA: TGCGCCAGCAGCCTCCGACCCCCCGGACAGGTGAAAGAGACCCAGTACTTC
V: TRBV5-1
J: TRBJ2-5
D: TRBD1
size: .

CDR3: CASSLFGSSNQPQHF
DNA: TGTGCCAGCAGTTTATTCGGGAGTAGCAATCAGCCCCAGCATTTT
V: TRBV27
J: TRBJ1-5
D: .
size: few

CDR3: CASSPRQGGTGELFF
DNA: TGTGCCAGCAGCCCACGACAGGGTGGCACCGGGGAGCTGTTTTTT
V: TRBV9
J: TRBJ2-2
D: TRBD1
size: .

CDR3: CASSGPGTGHYGYTF
DNA: TGTGCCAGCAGTGGGCCCGGGACAGGGCACTATGGCTACACCTTC
V: TRBV28
J: TRBJ1-2
D: TRBD1
size: .

CDR3: CASSILGQNYGYTF
DNA: TGTGCCAGTAGTATTCTCGGACAAAACTATGGCTACACCTTC
V: TRBV19
J: TRBJ1-2
D: .
size: .

CDR3: CASSEGAEQHF
DNA: TGTGCCAGCAGCGAGGGGGCCGAGCAGCACTTC
V: TRBV9
J: TRBJ2-7
D: TRBD1
size: .

CDR3: CASSLASGQGTYEQYF
DNA: TGTGCCAGCAGCTTAGCTTCGGGACAGGGGACTTACGAGCAGTACTTC
V: TRBV7-6
J: TRBJ2-7
D: TRBD1
size: .

CDR3: CASSLVGPGVNEQFF
DNA: TGTGCCAGCAGCTTAGTAGGACCAGGGGTGAATGAGCAGTTCTTC
V: TRBV7-9
J: TRBJ2-1
D: .
size: .